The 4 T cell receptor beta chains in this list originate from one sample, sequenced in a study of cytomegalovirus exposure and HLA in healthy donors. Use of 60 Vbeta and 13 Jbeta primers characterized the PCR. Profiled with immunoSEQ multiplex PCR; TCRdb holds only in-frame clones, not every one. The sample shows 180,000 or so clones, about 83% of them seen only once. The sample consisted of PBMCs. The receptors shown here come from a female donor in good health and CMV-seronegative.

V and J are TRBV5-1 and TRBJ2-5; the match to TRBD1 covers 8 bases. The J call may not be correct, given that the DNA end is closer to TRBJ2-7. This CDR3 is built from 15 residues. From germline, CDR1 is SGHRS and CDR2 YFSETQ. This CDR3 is CASSPDRGSGYEQYF. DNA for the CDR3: TGCGCCAGCAGCCCAGACAGGGGCTCGGGCTACGAGCAGTACTTC.

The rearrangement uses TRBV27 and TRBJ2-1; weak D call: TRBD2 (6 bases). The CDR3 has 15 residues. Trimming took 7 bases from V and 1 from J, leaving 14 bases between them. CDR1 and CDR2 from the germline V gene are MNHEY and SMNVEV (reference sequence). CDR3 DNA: TGTGCCAGCACCCCTACCGGGGGATCCTACAATGAGCAGTTCTTC. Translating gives CASTPTGGSYNEQFF.

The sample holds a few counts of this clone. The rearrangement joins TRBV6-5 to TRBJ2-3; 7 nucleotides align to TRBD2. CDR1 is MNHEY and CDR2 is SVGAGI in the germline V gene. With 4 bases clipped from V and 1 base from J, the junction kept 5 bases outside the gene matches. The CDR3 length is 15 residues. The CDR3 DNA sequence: TGTGCCAGCAGTTTTCTGGGGGGGGGCACAGATACGCAGTATTTT. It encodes CASSFLGGGTDTQYF.

CDR3 residues: CASSMTGGTEAFF. CDR3 in DNA: TGTGCCAGTAGTATGACAGGGGGCACTGAAGCTTTCTTT. This chain joins TRBV19 and TRBJ1-1; TRBD1 aligns across 9 bases. CDR1 and CDR2 (germline): LNHDA, SQIVND (reference sequence). The CDR3 totals 13 residues. With 3 bases clipped from V and 4 bases from J, the junction kept 0 bases outside the gene matches.